Detailed here is one T cell receptor beta chain. The data stem from a study of T-cell memory formation after mild COVID-19. Libraries for TCRalpha and TCRbeta carried sample barcodes and unique molecular identifiers via 5'RACE. TCRdb called the 5' RACE reads again in MiXCR, with one record for every CDR3 protein. There are under 550,000 distinct CDR3 sequences in the sample; roughly 18% occur only once, and 20% to 25% lies in the top ten. Trimming took off 3 bases at V and 3 bases at J, with 9 bases between the two ends. The germline V gene encodes CDR1 SGHTA and CDR2 FQGTGA. The CDR3 has 13 amino acids.

The sequence was collected from a man between 18 and 35 years old who had mild COVID-19 (a few samples of this study predate the infection). Cell type and time point are not known. The chain links TRBV7-3 to TRBJ2-7; possibly TRBD1 for D (6 bases). Sequencing was done on a sample of PBMCs or a T cell subset sorted from them (not recorded which). Here the CDR3 reads CASSFGQHYEQYF. As DNA, the CDR3 is TGTGCCAGCAGCTTCGGACAGCACTACGAGCAGTACTTC.